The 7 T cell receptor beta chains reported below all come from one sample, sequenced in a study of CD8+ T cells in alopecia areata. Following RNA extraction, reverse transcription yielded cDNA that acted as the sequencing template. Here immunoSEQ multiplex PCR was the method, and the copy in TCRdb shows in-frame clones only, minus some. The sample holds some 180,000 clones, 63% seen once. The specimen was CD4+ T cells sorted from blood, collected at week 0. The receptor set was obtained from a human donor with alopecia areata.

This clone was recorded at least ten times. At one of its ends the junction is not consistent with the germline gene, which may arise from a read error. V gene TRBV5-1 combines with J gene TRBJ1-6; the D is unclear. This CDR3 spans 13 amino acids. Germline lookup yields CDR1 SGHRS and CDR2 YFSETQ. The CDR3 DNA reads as TGCGCCAGCAGCCCAATGAATAACTCACCCCTCCACTTT. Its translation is CASSPMNNSPLHF.

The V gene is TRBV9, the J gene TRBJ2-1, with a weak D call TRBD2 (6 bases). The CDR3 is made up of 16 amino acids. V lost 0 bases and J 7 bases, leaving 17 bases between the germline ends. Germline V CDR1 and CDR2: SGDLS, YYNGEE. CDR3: CASSVGDGGVLNEQFF. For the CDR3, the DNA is TGTGCCAGCAGCGTAGGGGATGGCGGGGTGTTAAATGAGCAGTTCTTC.

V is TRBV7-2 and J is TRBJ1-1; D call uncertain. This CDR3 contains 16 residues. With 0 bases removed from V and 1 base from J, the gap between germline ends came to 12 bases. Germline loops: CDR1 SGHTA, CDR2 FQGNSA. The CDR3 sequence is CASSLAPGRPNTEAFF. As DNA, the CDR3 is TGTGCCAGCAGCTTAGCGCCTGGCAGGCCGAACACTGAAGCTTTCTTT.

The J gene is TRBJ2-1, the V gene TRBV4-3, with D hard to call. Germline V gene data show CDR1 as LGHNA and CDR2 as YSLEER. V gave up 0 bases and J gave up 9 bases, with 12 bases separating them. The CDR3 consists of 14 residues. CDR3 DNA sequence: TGCGCCAGCAGCCAAGAGCAACCTGGGGTTGAGCAGTTCTTC. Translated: CASSQEQPGVEQFF.

CDR3 coding DNA: TGTGCCAGCAGCGTAGAAGGGACAGGGGGCTTAGAGACCCAGTACTTC. Its translation: CASSVEGTGGLETQYF. This chain joins TRBV9 and TRBJ2-5, with 12 positions matching TRBD1. The germline gives CDR1 SGDLS, CDR2 YYNGEE. The trim removed 0 bases at V and 4 bases at J, leaving 4 bases unmatched. CDR3 length: 16 amino acids.

The CDR3 DNA follows: TGTGCCAGCACCCCGCAGGGGGTGAGCACAGATACGCAGTATTTT. It is translated as CASTPQGVSTDTQYF. The chain couples TRBV25-1 to TRBJ2-3; 7 positions agree with TRBD1. Germline V gives CDR1 MGHDK, CDR2 SYGVNS. Trimming at V came to 7 bases and at J to 0 bases, leaving 7 bases not matched to a gene. This CDR3 is 15 amino acids long.

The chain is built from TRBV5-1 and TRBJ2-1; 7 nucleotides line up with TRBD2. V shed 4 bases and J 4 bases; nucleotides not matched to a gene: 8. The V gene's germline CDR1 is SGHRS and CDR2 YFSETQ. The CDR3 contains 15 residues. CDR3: CASSLLAEAYNEQFF. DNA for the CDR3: TGCGCCAGCAGCCTGCTAGCGGAGGCTTACAATGAGCAGTTCTTC.